Reported below is one TCR beta chain. Its antigen is as yet unknown. Template for every sorted-subset replicate PCR totaled about 200 ng DNA, roughly 30,000 T cell genomes. Libraries were prepared by immunoSEQ multiplex PCR; TCRdb keeps only in-frame clonotypes and omits some of them. The table lists approximately 350,000 clones, over 65% of them singletons. These data are taken from a study of shared clonotypes between healthy human individuals. Study-wide context: The donor pool was made up of two women and a few men aged 18 to 49.

The CDR3 covers 15 residues. Per germline, CDR1 MNHNS and CDR2 SASEGT. V lost 6 bases and J lost 2, with 16 bases in between. General study findings and limits: The study's rarefaction showed incomplete sorted-subset sequencing despite large depth.

The origin of this receptor is a man younger than 40 in good health. The sequenced material came from memory CD4+ T cells sorted from blood. The subset: CD45RA-negative fraction. The chain joins TRBV6-1 to TRBJ1-1; no firm D call. Here the CDR3 reads CASSWEPVVNTEAFF. The CDR3 nucleotides are TGTGCCAGCAGCTGGGAGCCGGTGGTTAACACTGAAGCTTTCTTT.